The next 11 T cell receptor beta chains were all read from a single sample in a study of long-term antiretroviral therapy in people with HIV. Running of the v3.0 immunoSEQ assay took place at survey level. Clones were sequenced by immunoSEQ multiplex PCR, and TCRdb holds only the in-frame ones, with some missing. The sample has approximately 26,000 clones, 80% to 85% seen once. The specimen was unsorted PBMCs, collected 0.4 years after starting antiretroviral therapy. All receptors derive from a man aged 18 to 29 with HIV.

The chain combines TRBV11-2 with TRBJ2-2; D is ambiguous. The V gene's germline CDR1 is SGHAT and CDR2 FQNNGV. The CDR3 length is 15 residues. The germline V and J ends were trimmed by 8 bases and 1 base, with 14 bases remaining between them. The CDR3 DNA follows: TGTGCCAGCGTCCCAAGTGGGCTGAACACCGGGGAGCTGTTTTTT. Translated: CASVPSGLNTGELFF.

This clone was seen only once. The chain recombines TRBV6-5 with TRBJ2-7; no definite D call. The V end lost 2 bases, the J end lost 3 bases, and 5 bases lay between the germline ends. CDR1 is MNHEY, CDR2 SVGAGI, per germline. There are 12 residues in the CDR3. The CDR3 coding sequence is TGTGCCAGCAGTTACGAAGGCTACGAGCAGTACTTC. It specifies CASSYEGYEQYF.

The chain uses TRBV19 and TRBJ2-7; 7 nucleotides align to TRBD2. Per germline, CDR1 LNHDA and CDR2 SQIVND (reference sequence). Trimming cost V 5 bases and J 6 bases; bases outside gene matches: 7. There are 13 residues in the CDR3. The CDR3, as DNA: TGTGCCAGTAGTGGGGGGGGACTAACCGAGCAGTACTTC. Translation: CASSGGGLTEQYF.

V is TRBV18 and J is TRBJ1-1, with D unclear. The CDR3 length is 14 residues. Germline V gives CDR1 KGHSH, CDR2 LQKENI. The V gene lost 0 bases and the J gene lost 6 bases, with 11 bases spanning the gap. CDR3 DNA: TGTGCCAGCTCACCACCTGGGCAGGCAGCTGAAGCTTTCTTT. This gives the protein CASSPPGQAAEAFF.

The table lists this clone with a count of one. The V gene is TRBV5-1, the J gene TRBJ2-7, with TRBD2 matching over 8 bases. V shed 4 bases and J 0 bases; nucleotides not matched to a gene: 6. Germline V lookup: CDR1 SGHRS, CDR2 YFSETQ. CDR3 length equals 15 residues. The CDR3 DNA reads as TGCGCCAGCAGCGTCTCGGGGGGGAGCTCCTACGAGCAGTACTTC. Residues: CASSVSGGSSYEQYF. Based on the CDR3 plus reference TRBV5-1 and TRBJ2-7, the full variable domain is KAGVTQTPRYLIKTRGQQVTLSCSPISGHRSVSWYQQTPGQGLQFLFEYFSETQRNKGNFPGRFSGRQFSNSRSEMNVSTLELGDSALYLCASSVSGGSSYEQYFGPGTRLTVT.

The chain uses TRBV19 and TRBJ2-3; 8 positions match TRBD1. This CDR3 comprises 15 residues. After removal of 4 bases from V and 2 bases from J, the junction contained 5 bases not matched to a gene. Germline V lookup: CDR1 LNHDA, CDR2 SQIVND (reference sequence). CDR3 sequence: CASSRGTGTTDTQYF. In DNA form, the CDR3 reads TGTGCCAGTAGTAGAGGGACAGGTACCACAGATACGCAGTATTTT.

J is TRBJ2-1 and V is TRBV6-4; 15 bases line up with TRBD2. The germline gives CDR1 MRHNA, CDR2 SNTAGT. The CDR3 contains 18 residues. The junction had 4 bases not matched to a gene; V was cut back by 3 bases and J by 1 base. The CDR3 reads CASSDQGLAGGSYNEQFF. The DNA for the CDR3 is TGTGCCAGCAGTGATCAAGGACTAGCGGGGGGGTCCTACAATGAGCAGTTCTTC.

The V gene is TRBV5-1, the J gene TRBJ2-3, with 9 bases aligning to TRBD1. The CDR3 totals 17 residues. V lost 5 bases, J lost 5 bases, and 15 bases stayed unmatched. CDR1 and CDR2 (germline): SGHRS, YFSETQ. The CDR3, as DNA: TGCGCCAGCAGACCTATCCCCGGGACAGGGTTGGGAGATACGCAGTATTTT. Translated: CASRPIPGTGLGDTQYF.

The chain recombines TRBV28 with TRBJ2-7, with unresolved D. V lost 1 base and J lost 6, with 16 bases in between. CDR3 size: 15 residues. Germline CDR1 reads MDHEN; CDR2 reads SYDVKM. CDR3 DNA sequence: TGTGCCAGCAGTTTATTCTCCTCGGCGGAGACCGAGCAGTACTTC. This encodes CASSLFSSAETEQYF.

Comment on this clone: The sample holds other DNA sequences that translate to the same CDR3. This chain links TRBV9 with TRBJ2-3; D might be TRBD1 or TRBD2, each matching 5 bases. Germline CDR1 reads SGDLS; CDR2 reads YYNGEE. V gave up 0 bases and J gave up 3 bases, with 5 bases separating them. CDR3 length: 13 amino acids. This CDR3 is CASSVGGTDTQYF. In DNA, the CDR3 is TGTGCCAGCAGCGTAGGGGGGACAGATACGCAGTATTTT.

The V gene is TRBV27, the J gene TRBJ2-1; no reliable D call. CDR3 length: 12 residues. Germline loops: CDR1 MNHEY, CDR2 SMNVEV (reference sequence). The V gene lost 0 bases and the J gene lost 7 bases, with 4 bases spanning the gap. This chain's CDR3 is CASSLSGNEQFF. CDR3 coding DNA: TGTGCCAGCAGTTTATCAGGGAATGAGCAGTTCTTC.